This TCR beta chain is from a study of T cell repertoires in cytomegalovirus infection. About the study: CMV infection plus the matching HLA type was flagged by public TCR beta signatures.

The length of the CDR3 is 15 residues. Germline-derived CDR1 and CDR2 are SEHNR and FQNEAQ (reference sequence). The V and J ends lost 4 bases and 2 bases, in that order; junction bases with no gene match: 6. Study-level results: HLA-C-restricted TCR beta clonotypes specific for CMV led the ex vivo response.

TCRdb fed the reads into MiXCR, producing one record per CDR3 protein. The data show more than 400,000 distinct CDR3 sequences, roughly 29% seen once. Concerning this clonotype: The antigen is not known. A read error may be the cause here, since a much bigger clone is one base away.

The chain employs TRBV7-9 and TRBJ2-3; 7 bases are shared with TRBD1. This receptor was taken from a human donor in good health (CMV status not recorded). Some clones in this sample may be carry-over from other donors' samples. The sequencing sample was made of PBMCs. DNA for the CDR3: TGTGCCAGCAGCTCGGACAGGTCCATCACAGATACGCAGTATTTT. Translating it yields CASSSDRSITDTQYF.